These T cell receptor beta chains were read from a single sample in a study of T cell repertoires in cytomegalovirus infection. TCRdb independently ran MiXCR on the reads; one entry per CDR3 protein. This sample has more than 150,000 distinct CDR3 sequences; 15% to 20% occur once, and the top ten carry around 3.1%. The sequenced material came from PBMCs. Receptors originate from a human donor in good health (CMV status not recorded). Some clones in this sample may be carry-over from other donors' samples. Both conserved end residues are part of each CDR3. D genes are given only for firm matches. Only part of the rows carry a size: once, few, many, or a class if the clone is expanded.

few | TRBJ2-5 | NA | TRBV7-3 | TGTGCCAGCAGCCGCCAGCCGGGTGAGACCCAGTACTTC | CASSRQPGETQYF
NA | TRBJ2-3 | TRBD2 | TRBV28 | TGTGCCAGCAGTTGGACTAGCGGGAGGAGGGCAGATACGCAGTATTTT | CASSWTSGRRADTQYF
few | TRBJ2-5 | NA | TRBV23-1 | TGCGCCAGCAGTCCTCTAGGGTCCCACCAAGAGACCCAGTACTTC | CASSPLGSHQETQYF
many | TRBJ2-5 | NA | TRBV7-2 | TGTGCCAGCAGCCTAGACAGTGGGGGGCCGACCCAGTACTTC | CASSLDSGGPTQYF
once | TRBJ1-1 | NA | TRBV4-2 | TGTGCCAGCAGCCAAGCGGGACAATTGAACACTGAAGCTTTCTTT | CASSQAGQLNTEAFF
many | TRBJ2-1 | NA | TRBV7-2 | TGTGCCAGCAGCCTCGACAGAGCGCAGTTCTTC | CASSLDRAQFF
NA | TRBJ1-4 | NA | TRBV7-6 | TGTGCCAGCAGCTTAGACAGGTATGATGAAAAACTGTTTTTT | CASSLDRYDEKLFF
few | TRBJ2-5 | TRBD1 | TRBV7-2 | TGTGCCAGCAGCTTAGAGGGGGCGGAGTGGGAGACCCAGTACTTC | CASSLEGAEWETQYF
NA | TRBJ1-2 | NA | TRBV13 | TGTGCCAGCAGCTTAGCCGAGGATTCACACTATGGCTACACCTTC | CASSLAEDSHYGYTF
NA | TRBJ2-5 | NA | TRBV11-2 | TGTGCCAGCAGCAGATACGGGCCGGGAGAGACCCAGTACTTC | CASSRYGPGETQYF
many | TRBJ2-2 | TRBD1 | TRBV28 | TGTGCCAGCAGCCTAACGACAGGGTTTTTAGCGACCGGGGAGCTGTTTTTT | CASSLTTGFLATGELFF
NA | TRBJ2-4 | TRBD2 | TRBV5-6 | TGTGCCAGCAGCTCGGGGGAGGGTCGGTCGGCCAAAAACATTCAGTACTTC | CASSSGEGRSAKNIQYF
NA | TRBJ2-1 | TRBD2 | TRBV6-2/TRBV6-3 | TGTGCCAGCAGTTCTGGACTAGCGGGAGTAATTGGCAATGAGCAGTTCTTC | CASSSGLAGVIGNEQFF
NA | TRBJ1-4 | NA | TRBV19 | TGTGCCAGTAGGGACGGGAGGAGGAGCGATGAAAAACTGTTTTTT | CASRDGRRSDEKLFF
NA | TRBJ2-5 | TRBD1 | TRBV6-5 | TGTGCCTGCAGATTACGGGACAGCCGCCAAGAGACCCAGTACTTC | CACRLRDSRQETQYF
NA | TRBJ2-5 | NA | TRBV12-3/TRBV12-4 | TGTGCCAGCAGCAGGGGTGACCAAGAGACCCAGTACTTC | CASSRGDQETQYF
many | TRBJ2-3 | TRBD2 | TRBV7-2 | TGTGCCAGCAGCCCCCCGCGGGAGGGTATGGATACGCAGTATTTT | CASSPPREGMDTQYF
NA | TRBJ2-1 | NA | TRBV7-9 | TGTGCCAGCAGCTTCATAGCGCAGAGGGCCGGAAATGAGCAGTTCTTC | CASSFIAQRAGNEQFF
NA | TRBJ2-7 | NA | TRBV29-1 | TGCAGCGTTGTGCTGGTAGTCGAGCAGTACTTC | CSVVLVVEQYF
NA | TRBJ1-2 | TRBD1 | TRBV29-1 | TGCAGCGCAACAGCCCAGGGGGCGCTTAGCTATGGCTACACCTTC | CSATAQGALSYGYTF
NA | TRBJ1-2 | NA | TRBV7-3 | TGTGCCGGCACCCAGGCTGGGGAGTATGGCTACACCTTC | CAGTQAGEYGYTF
NA | TRBJ2-5 | TRBD2 | TRBV5-6 | TGTGCCAGCAGCTTCAGACTAGCGGGCCAAGAGACCCAGTACTTC | CASSFRLAGQETQYF